The present TCR beta chain was sequenced within a study of cytomegalovirus exposure and HLA in healthy donors. Study-level information: The 100 to 150 validation repertoires matched the roughly 700 first-cohort repertoires in platform, a later analysis reported.

General study results and limits: In the 120 or so validation repertoires, about 94% of cluster scores exceeded 0, per a later analysis. A list of 164 TCR beta chains associated with cytomegalovirus was given. For most TCR sequences rarity was the rule, although some public TCRs occurred in many donors.

The CDR3 runs 13 residues. The trim removed 4 bases at V and 5 bases at J, leaving 4 bases unmatched. CDR1 SGHRS and CDR2 YFSETQ come from the germline V gene. Clones were read by immunoSEQ multiplex PCR, and TCRdb kept only the in-frame ones, dropping some. The sample lists about 190,000 clones, roughly four fifths occurring once. This clone was detected only once. As yet, its antigen is unknown. The material sequenced was PBMCs. The clonotype comes from a woman between 18 and 29 years old in good health and CMV-seropositive. V and J are TRBV5-1 and TRBJ1-1; 8 nucleotides match TRBD1. The CDR3, as DNA: TGCGCCAGCAGCCAGACAGGGGAAACTGAAGCTTTCTTT. The encoded protein is CASSQTGETEAFF. The whole variable domain, filled in from reference TRBV5-1 and TRBJ1-1, reads KAGVTQTPRYLIKTRGQQVTLSCSPISGHRSVSWYQQTPGQGLQFLFEYFSETQRNKGNFPGRFSGRQFSNSRSEMNVSTLELGDSALYLCASSQTGETEAFFGQGTRLTVV.